One sample yielded the 6 T cell receptor beta chains listed below, sequenced in a study of T cells in Graves' hyperthyroidism and ophthalmopathy (dated by TCRdb to between 2018 and 2021). Receptor libraries were prepared by multiplex PCR. Reads for this sample came from an Illumina HiSeq 2000. The TCR beta CDR3 regions were amplified from RNA transcripts. A first-round RT-PCR of the TCR CDR3 used the HTBI primer set with the Qiagen OneStep RT-PCR kit. TCRdb applied fastp at Q25 and MiXCR to the public reads, then kept only in-frame beta chains. Identical CDR3 protein sequences are pooled into one entry, listed with their most common genes and DNA. Counted in this sample were a few hundred thousand distinct CDR3 sequences; more than 45% of them appeared once. The ten largest clones capture more than 7% of the sample. The sequenced sample consisted of peripheral blood or thyroid tissue (not recorded which). The source is a woman aged 18-29 years with Graves' hyperthyroidism.

For this clonotype: A read error may explain this, as a much larger clone is one base away. Since no conserved phenylalanine or tryptophan closes the CDR3, a read error is the likely cause. V usage is TRBV7-8 and J usage is TRBJ2-2; 7 bases map to TRBD1. Germline V CDR1 and CDR2: SGHVS, FQNEAQ. With 4 bases clipped from V and 2 bases from J, the junction kept 4 bases outside the gene matches. The CDR3 is 15 amino acids. CDR3 in DNA: TGTGCCAGCAGCTGGGACAGAGCTAACACCGGGGAGCTGTTTCTT. Its translation is CASSWDRANTGELFL.

Concerning this clonotype: A much larger clonotype is one base distant, so this may be a read error. The chain carries TRBV7-9 and TRBJ1-2; D is possibly TRBD1 (6 bases). V shed 5 bases and J shed 3 bases, with 10 bases lying between them. The CDR3 totals 13 residues. Germline assignment: CDR1 SEHNR and CDR2 FQNEAQ (reference sequence). DNA for the CDR3: TGTGCCAGCAGCCCAAACAGGGACTATGGCTACACCTTC. Residues: CASSPNRDYGYTF.

Ten or more counts support this clonotype. Since the CDR3 does not end with the conserved phenylalanine or tryptophan, this likely comes from a read error. No DNA is shown, since the ends of the CDR3 on it are uncertain; the CDR3 is the one TCRdb lists. The chain has TRBV30 and TRBJ1-1. Looked up from germline, CDR1 is GTSNPN and CDR2 is SVGIG (reference sequence). The CDR3 has 8 amino acids, counting both end residues. CDR3 amino acids: CAWILQPR.

The V gene is TRBV4-1, the J gene TRBJ1-5; D not resolved. The CDR3 runs to 14 residues. The V gene lost 0 bases and the J gene lost 6 bases, with 9 bases spanning the gap. Germline CDR1 MGHRA, CDR2 YSYEKL. The CDR3 DNA sequence: TGCGCCAGCAGCCAAGATGAAGGGATTCAGCCCCAGCATTTT. This codes for CASSQDEGIQPQHF.

This clonotype came up many times. The rearrangement uses TRBV2 and TRBJ1-6, with 7 bases that match TRBD1. Losses at the gene ends were 5 bases for V and 10 bases for J; bases not matched to a gene: 14. The germline V gene has CDR1 SNHLY and CDR2 FYNNEI. CDR3 size: 16 residues. Written as DNA, the CDR3 is TGTGCCAGCAGTACTCCGAACGAGGGGGCGAGATCACCCCTCCACTTT. Amino acid sequence: CASSTPNEGARSPLHF. Full variable domain (rest looked up from reference TRBV2 and TRBJ1-6): EPEVTQTPSHQVTQMGQEVILRCVPISNHLYFYWYRQILGQKVEFLVSFYNNEISEKSEIFDDQFSVERPDGSNFTLKIRSTKLEDSAMYFCASSTPNEGARSPLHFGNGTRLTVT.

This clonotype showed up many times. The CDR3 DNA sequence: TGCAGTGCCAGTACAGGGTTATCCTACGAGCAGTACTTC. It specifies CSASTGLSYEQYF. The chain recombines TRBV20-1 with TRBJ2-7, with TRBD1 as a possible D gene (6 bases). This CDR3 is 13 amino acids long. Germline CDR1 is DFQATT and CDR2 is SNEGSKA (reference sequence). V was trimmed by 6 bases and J by 1 base, leaving 13 bases between them.